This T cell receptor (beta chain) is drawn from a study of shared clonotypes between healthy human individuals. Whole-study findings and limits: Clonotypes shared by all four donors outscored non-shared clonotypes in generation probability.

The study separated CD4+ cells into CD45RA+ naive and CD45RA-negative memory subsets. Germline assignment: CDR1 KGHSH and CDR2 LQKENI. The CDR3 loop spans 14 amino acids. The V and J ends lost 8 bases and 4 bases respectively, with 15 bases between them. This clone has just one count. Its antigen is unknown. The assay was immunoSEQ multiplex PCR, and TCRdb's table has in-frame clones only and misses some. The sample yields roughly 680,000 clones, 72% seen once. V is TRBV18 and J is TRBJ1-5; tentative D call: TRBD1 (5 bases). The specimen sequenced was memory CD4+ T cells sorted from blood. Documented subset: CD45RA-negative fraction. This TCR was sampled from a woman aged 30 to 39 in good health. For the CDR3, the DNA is TGTGCCAGCGCCTCCAGGGAGCTAAATCAGCCCCAGCATTTT. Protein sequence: CASASRELNQPQHF. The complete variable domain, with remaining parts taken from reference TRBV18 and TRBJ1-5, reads NAGVMQNPRHLVRRRGQEARLRCSPMKGHSHVYWYRQLPEEGLKFMVYLQKENIIDESGMPKERFSAEFPKEGPSILRIQQVVRGDSAAYFCASASRELNQPQHFGDGTRLSIL.